Sequencing of this T cell receptor (beta chain) was carried out in a study of OX40 agonist ivuxolimab in advanced cancers. Looking at the study overall: Patients treated during dose escalation were battling hepatocellular carcinoma, melanoma, renal cell or head and neck cancer. Study outcomes and limitations: Both blood CD4+ and CD8+ T cells showed clonal growth by week 6 at 0.1 to 3.0 mg/kg.

TCRdb's table, derived via immunoSEQ multiplex PCR, lists solely in-frame clones and lacks some. The profile shows around 70,000 clones, around 80% of them singletons. Trimming took off 2 bases at V and 8 bases at J, with 16 bases between the two ends. The CDR3 totals 15 residues. Looked up from germline, CDR1 is SGHTA and CDR2 is FQGNSA. Notes on this clone: Its antigen is as yet unknown.

Exclusion applied to patients with autoimmune disease history or systemic immunosuppression. Blood samples were obtained at baseline, cycle 4 day 1, and cycle 7 day 1. The sample here was CD4+ or CD8+ T cells sorted from blood, taken in a trial of the OX40 agonist ivuxolimab. The rearrangement uses TRBV7-2 and TRBJ2-1, with a weak D call TRBD2 (6 bases). This receptor was obtained from an adult with an advanced solid tumor such as melanoma, head and neck, liver or kidney cancer. The chain's CDR3 is CASSLLGTYRHEQFF. In nucleotides, the CDR3 is TGTGCCAGCAGCTTACTGGGGACTTACAGGCATGAGCAGTTCTTC.